This section outlines one T cell receptor (beta chain) sequence together with its context. Its antigen remains unknown. This sample stems from a study of tumor-infiltrating lymphocytes in primary liver carcinoma. Study-wide background: Spanning 4.2 to 10 cm, the tumors were T1-T3 N0M0. Broader study findings: A significantly higher top-250-clone fraction was recorded for tumors than for blood (p = 0.039). For tumor-adjacent and tumor-blood pairs, overlap was less than that seen for tumor region pairs.

Germline lookup yields CDR1 SGHAT and CDR2 FQNNGV. The CDR3 sequence is 14 residues long. Trimming stripped 10 bases from V and 5 bases from J, with 18 bases between. The authors took blood RNA from unsorted whole blood and also extracted germline DNA. HBV chronically infected the treatment-naive patients. TCR beta cDNA was prepared out of approximately 470 ng total RNA by means of a constant-region primer. Three rounds of nested multiplex PCR with slightly modified ARM-PCR produced TCR beta libraries. A C-beta reverse primer and TRBV1-TRBV30 forward primers served in each of the first two PCR rounds, at about 10 cycles apiece. TCRdb itself ran the multiplex PCR reads through MiXCR, one entry per CDR3 protein. The sample has 310,000 or so distinct CDR3 sequences, almost 65% seen once.

The V call is TRBV11-2, the J call TRBJ2-1; D is unclear. This clonotype was sampled from a man aged 35-49 years with primary liver carcinoma and hepatitis B virus infection. Sequencing used peripheral blood. The CDR3 DNA reads TGTGCCACCAGTTATTGGACGGACCACAATGAGCAGTTCTTC. Its protein is CATSYWTDHNEQFF.